This T cell receptor (beta chain) was identified during a study of metastatic and nonmetastatic thyroid tumors. Using MiXCR, TCRdb re-called clones from the PCR reads. The sample has around 34,000 clones; 15% are singletons. There were no patients who had received any treatment before thyroid surgery. In this sample, this clone turned up many times. The specimen was blood. This clonotype was sampled from a male donor with papillary thyroid cancer or a benign thyroid nodule (not recorded which). Some clones in this sample may be carry-over from other donors' samples.

The CDR3 loop reads CASSSYFSGRRNEQYF. CDR3 DNA sequence: TGTGCCAGCAGTTCCTACTTCAGCGGGAGAAGGAACGAGCAGTACTTC. The chain combines TRBV12-3 or TRBV12-4 with TRBJ2-7, with 8 bases fitting TRBD2. The V gene end was trimmed by 4 bases and the J gene end by 5 bases; junction bases not matched to a gene: 13. The CDR3 is made up of 16 amino acids.